The sequence of this TCR beta chain was determined in a study of CD8 T cells in ankylosing spondylitis. Study outcomes and limitations: Made up of about eight highly homologous variants, a TCR beta motif appeared characteristic of ankylosing spondylitis blood. Certain motif variants had earlier been reported in reactive arthritis synovial fluid and blood.

Germline values: CDR1 SGHTA, CDR2 FQGTGA. With 5 bases removed from V and 3 bases from J, the gap between germline ends came to 10 bases. There are 14 residues in the CDR3. On this clonotype: Its target is unknown.

Quantitative 5'-RACE was performed with molecular barcodes, and it yielded the TCR beta libraries. TCRdb called the 5' RACE reads again in MiXCR, with one record for every CDR3 protein. This sample carries around 320,000 distinct CDR3 sequences, more than 20% of them seen once, and the ten largest clones take roughly 4%. The receptor was isolated from a female donor with ankylosing spondylitis or in good health (not recorded which). The chain recombines TRBV7-3 with TRBJ2-2; a weak D match, TRBD1 (6 bases). Sequences were obtained from blood, either unsorted or a sorted T cell fraction (not recorded which). The CDR3: CASSNRADTGELFF. CDR3 coding DNA: TGTGCCAGCAGCAACAGGGCCGACACCGGGGAGCTGTTTTTT.